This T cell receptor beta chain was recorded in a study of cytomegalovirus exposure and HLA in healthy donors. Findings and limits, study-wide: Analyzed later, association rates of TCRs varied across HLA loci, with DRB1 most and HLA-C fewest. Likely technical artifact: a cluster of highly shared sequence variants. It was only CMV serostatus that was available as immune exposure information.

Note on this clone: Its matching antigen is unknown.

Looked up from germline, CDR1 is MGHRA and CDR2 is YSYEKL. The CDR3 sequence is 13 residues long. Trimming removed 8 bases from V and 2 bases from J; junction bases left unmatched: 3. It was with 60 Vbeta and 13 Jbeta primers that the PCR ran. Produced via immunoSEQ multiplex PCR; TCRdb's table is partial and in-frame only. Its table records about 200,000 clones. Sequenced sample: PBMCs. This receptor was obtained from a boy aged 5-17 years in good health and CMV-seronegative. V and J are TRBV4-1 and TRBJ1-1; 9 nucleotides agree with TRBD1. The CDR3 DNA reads TGCGCCAGCCGGACAGGGGTAAACACTGAAGCTTTCTTT. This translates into CASRTGVNTEAFF.